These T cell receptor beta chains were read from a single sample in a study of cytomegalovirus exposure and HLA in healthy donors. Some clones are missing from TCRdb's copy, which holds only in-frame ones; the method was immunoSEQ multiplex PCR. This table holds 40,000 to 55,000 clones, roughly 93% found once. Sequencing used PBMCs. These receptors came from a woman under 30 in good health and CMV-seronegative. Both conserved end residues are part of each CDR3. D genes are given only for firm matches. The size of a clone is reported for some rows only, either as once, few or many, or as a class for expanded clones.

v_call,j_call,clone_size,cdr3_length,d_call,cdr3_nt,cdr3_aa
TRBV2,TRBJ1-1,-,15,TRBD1,TGTGCCAGCAACCGGGACAGGTCATTAGACACTGAAGCTTTCTTT,CASNRDRSLDTEAFF
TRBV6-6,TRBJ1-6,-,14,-,TGTGCCAGCAGCCAAGGACAATATAATTCACCCCTCCACTTT,CASSQGQYNSPLHF
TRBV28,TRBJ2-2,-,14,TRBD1,TGTGCCAGCACCCCAGGGGGAAACACCGGGGAGCTGTTTTTT,CASTPGGNTGELFF
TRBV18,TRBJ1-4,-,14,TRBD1,TGTGCCAGCTCACCGGACAGGATAAAGGAAAAACTGTTTTTT,CASSPDRIKEKLFF
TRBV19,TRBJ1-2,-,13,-,TGTGCCAGTAGGATCGGGGATCTGGGAGGCTACACCTTC,CASRIGDLGGYTF
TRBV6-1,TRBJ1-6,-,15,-,TGTGCCAGCAGTGAGACAGTCTCGAGTAATTCACCCCTCCACTTT,CASSETVSSNSPLHF
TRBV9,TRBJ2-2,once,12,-,TGTGCCAGCAGCCATAACACCGGGGAGCTGTTTTTT,CASSHNTGELFF
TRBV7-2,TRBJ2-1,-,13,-,TGTGCCAGCAGCTTACCCTCGTACAATGAGCAGTTCTTC,CASSLPSYNEQFF
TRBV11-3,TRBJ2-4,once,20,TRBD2,TGTGCCAGCAGCTTAGATCGTAACAGCGGGAGGGCCAGTGTCAAAAACATTCAGTACTTC,CASSLDRNSGRASVKNIQYF
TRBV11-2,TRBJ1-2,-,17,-,TGTGCCAGCAGCTCGAACCCCACGGGGGATCTAAGCTATGGCTACACCTTC,CASSSNPTGDLSYGYTF
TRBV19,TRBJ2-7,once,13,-,TGTGCCAGTAGTATCCGCGGGGGCGACGAGCAGTACTTC,CASSIRGGDEQYF
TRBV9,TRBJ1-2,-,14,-,TGTGCCAGCAGCGTAAGTAGCAGGGTGGGAGGCTACACCTTC,CASSVSSRVGGYTF
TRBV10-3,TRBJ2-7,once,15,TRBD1,TGTGCCATCATTTCGGGGACAGGGGGTTCCTACGAGCAGTACTTC,CAIISGTGGSYEQYF
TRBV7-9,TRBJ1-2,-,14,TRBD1,TGTGCCAGCAGCCCACCTGGGACAGCAGATGGCTACACCTTC,CASSPPGTADGYTF
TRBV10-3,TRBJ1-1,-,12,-,TGTGCCATCAGTGACAAATCCACTGAAGCTTTCTTT,CAISDKSTEAFF
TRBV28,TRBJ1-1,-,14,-,TGTGCCAGCACTCCCCCGTGGAGGGAAGCTGAAGCTTTCTTT,CASTPPWREAEAFF
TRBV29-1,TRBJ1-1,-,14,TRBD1,TGCAGCGTTGATGTCGACAGGGGGGGTACTGAAGCTTTCTTT,CSVDVDRGGTEAFF
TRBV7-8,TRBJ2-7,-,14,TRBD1,TGTGCCAGCAGCTTGGAGGGACAGGGGAGCGAGCAGTACTTC,CASSLEGQGSEQYF
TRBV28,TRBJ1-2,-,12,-,TGTGCCAGCAGTCCTCAGGGGTATGGCTACACCTTC,CASSPQGYGYTF
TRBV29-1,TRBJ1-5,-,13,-,TGCAGCGTTGAAGAACAGGCCAATCAGCCCCAGCATTTT,CSVEEQANQPQHF
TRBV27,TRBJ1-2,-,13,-,TGTGCCAGCAGTCTTGGGGGGATGGGGGGCTACACCTTC,CASSLGGMGGYTF
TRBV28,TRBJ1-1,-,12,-,TGTGCCAGCAAGGCAGGAAACACTGAAGCTTTCTTT,CASKAGNTEAFF